Listed here are 23 T cell receptor beta chains from one sample, sequenced in a study of glioma-infiltrating T cells after dendritic cell vaccination. Generated by immunoSEQ multiplex PCR, the TCRdb table keeps only in-frame clones and is missing some. The sample yields roughly 100,000 clones, around 90% seen once. The time point is: after dendritic cell vaccination, including at tumor progression/relapse. The material sequenced was blood, taken after dendritic cell vaccination. Source of these receptors: a human donor with glioblastoma.

The chain recombines TRBV7-6 with TRBJ2-7; maybe TRBD2 (6 bases). Germline CDR1 reads SGHVS; CDR2 reads FNYEAQ. Trimming left V 5 bases short and J 8 bases short, with 19 bases between. This CDR3 region has 14 residues. The CDR3 nucleotides read TGTGCCAGCAGCCCTCAAGGGGAACTAGCTAAGCAGTACTTC. This translates into CASSPQGELAKQYF.

The rearrangement joins TRBV19 to TRBJ1-2; maybe TRBD1 (6 bases). This CDR3 comprises 16 residues. V dropped 3 bases and J dropped 2 bases, with 16 bases sitting between them. From germline, CDR1 is LNHDA and CDR2 SQIVND (reference sequence). CDR3 in amino acids: CASSIGQTRTNYGYTF. The DNA of the CDR3 is TGTGCCAGTAGTATCGGACAGACCCGCACCAACTATGGCTACACCTTC.

CDR3 DNA: TGTGCCTGGAGGCAGGGGCGGTACGAGCAGTACTTC. It translates to CAWRQGRYEQYF. The chain carries TRBV30 and TRBJ2-7; D possibly corresponds to TRBD1 (6 bases). In germline, CDR1 is GTSNPN, CDR2 SVGIG (reference sequence). The CDR3 totals 12 residues. V lost 3 bases to trimming and J lost 4 bases, with 10 bases between them.

The chain has TRBV11-2 and TRBJ1-2; 8 bases are shared with TRBD1. The CDR3 loop spans 13 amino acids. The V gene end was trimmed by 5 bases and the J gene end by 8 bases; junction bases not matched to a gene: 7. In germline, CDR1 is SGHAT, CDR2 FQNNGV. CDR3 protein: CASSPDRDQGYTF. CDR3 bases: TGTGCCAGCAGCCCGGACAGGGATCAGGGCTACACCTTC.

The CDR3 protein is CASSPDSGGTQYF. CDR3 bases: TGCGCCAGCAGCCCGGATAGCGGAGGTACGCAGTATTTT. The chain employs TRBV5-1 and TRBJ2-3; D perhaps matches TRBD2 (6 bases). This CDR3 spans 13 amino acids. Trimming removed 4 bases from V and 8 bases from J, with 14 bases in between. From germline, CDR1 is SGHRS and CDR2 YFSETQ.

This clone showed up just once. The V and J genes are TRBV2 and TRBJ1-4; D remains ambiguous. V was clipped by 6 bases and J by 10 bases, with 15 bases between them. This CDR3 is 13 amino acids long. Germline loops: CDR1 SNHLY, CDR2 FYNNEI. For the CDR3, the DNA is TGTGCCAGCAGAGACGAGCGGCCGGTAAAACTGTTTTTT. Its translation is CASRDERPVKLFF.

The CDR3 here is CASSQRLGTGDTQYF. The CDR3 DNA follows: TGTGCCAGCAGTCAACGCCTGGGCACCGGAGATACGCAGTATTTT. The chain joins TRBV6-4 to TRBJ2-3; D gene ambiguous. The CDR3 extends over 15 amino acids. Between the trimmed V and J ends, which lost 5 bases and 5 bases, there was a span of 17 bases. CDR1 and CDR2 (germline): MRHNA, SNTAGT.

The chain recombines TRBV9 with TRBJ1-1; D is ambiguous. V lost 3 bases, J lost 2 bases, and 8 bases lay in between. Germline CDR1 is SGDLS and CDR2 is YYNGEE. The CDR3 runs 13 residues. The chain's CDR3 is CASSATDNTEAFF. The CDR3 bases are TGTGCCAGCAGCGCCACAGATAACACTGAAGCTTTCTTT.

V and J are TRBV10-1 and TRBJ1-1; 7 nucleotides align to TRBD1. Germline lookup yields CDR1 WNHNN and CDR2 SYGVQD (reference sequence). The CDR3 is made up of 14 amino acids. The V segment lost 3 bases and the J segment 4 bases; nucleotides outside the gene matches: 5. The CDR3 here is CASSEGGGGTEAFF. The CDR3 nucleotides read TGCGCCAGCAGTGAAGGGGGCGGAGGCACTGAAGCTTTCTTT.

The gene calls are TRBV2 and TRBJ2-5; 9 nucleotides agree with TRBD1. Near its end, the DNA agrees better with TRBJ2-7, so the J call may be wrong. CDR1 and CDR2 from the germline V gene are SNHLY and FYNNEI. This CDR3 comprises 14 residues. The CDR3 region is CASGPGTGYDEQYF. For the CDR3, the DNA is TGTGCCAGTGGCCCCGGGACAGGGTACGACGAGCAGTACTTC.

In nucleotides, the CDR3 is TGCGCCAGCAGTGAGTCGCCAGGGCCATCGAACGAGCAGTACTTC. Translation: CASSESPGPSNEQYF. The rearrangement uses TRBV10-1 and TRBJ2-7, with a weak D call TRBD1 (5 bases). This CDR3 contains 15 residues. Germline values: CDR1 WNHNN, CDR2 SYGVQD (reference sequence). V was shortened by 0 bases and J by 5 bases, with 14 bases between the two germline ends.

The chain employs TRBV10-3 and TRBJ1-6, with D uncertain. The germline V and J ends were trimmed by 3 bases and 8 bases, with 5 bases remaining between them. The CDR3 has 12 amino acids. The germline CDR1 and CDR2 sequences are ENHRY and SYGVKD. The CDR3 here is CAISDGDSPLHF. The CDR3, as DNA: TGTGCCATCAGTGACGGGGATTCACCCCTCCACTTT.

This chain uses TRBV19 with TRBJ2-1; tentative D call: TRBD1 (5 bases). This CDR3 comprises 12 residues. The V end lost 4 bases, the J end lost 4 bases, and 5 bases lay between the germline ends. The germline V gene encodes CDR1 LNHDA and CDR2 SQIVND (reference sequence). The CDR3 DNA reads as TGTGCCAGTAGTAGACAGTACAATGAGCAGTTCTTC. It specifies CASSRQYNEQFF.

The chain combines TRBV5-4 with TRBJ2-7, with a possible D match to TRBD2 (6 bases). The CDR3 runs to 15 residues. V was trimmed by 1 base and J by 5 bases, leaving 16 bases between them. Germline-derived CDR1 and CDR2 are SGHNT and YYREEE (reference sequence). The CDR3 DNA is TGTGCCAGCAGCTTGTTGGCGGGAAGGGCGGACGAGCAGTACTTC. Its protein is CASSLLAGRADEQYF.

The V gene is TRBV7-8, the J gene TRBJ1-1, with TRBD1 identical over 8 bases. Per the germline V gene, CDR1 is SGHVS and CDR2 is FQNEAQ. The CDR3 runs to 15 residues. V was clipped by 3 bases and J by 4 bases; unmatched bases: 7. The CDR3 protein is CASSFTRGQGTEAFF. The CDR3 DNA is TGTGCCAGCAGCTTCACCAGGGGGCAGGGCACTGAAGCTTTCTTT.

The chain joins TRBV7-9 to TRBJ2-5, with D possibly being TRBD1 (6 bases). V was cut by 5 bases and J by 0 bases, with 13 bases left in between. This CDR3 has 15 residues. Per the germline V gene, CDR1 is SEHNR and CDR2 is FQNEAQ (reference sequence). The CDR3 here is CASSATGTHQETQYF. The CDR3 DNA follows: TGTGCCAGCAGCGCCACCGGGACACACCAAGAGACCCAGTACTTC.

As to this clone: Other DNA sequences in this sample translate to the same CDR3. The chain is built from TRBV5-1 and TRBJ1-2, with D hard to call. Germline V gene sequence: CDR1 SGHRS, CDR2 YFSETQ. The ends were cut back, 0 bases at V and 3 bases at J, with 9 bases in the middle. This CDR3 spans 14 amino acids. The CDR3 protein is CASSLGGDDYGYTF. CDR3 DNA sequence: TGCGCCAGCAGCTTGGGAGGAGACGACTATGGCTACACCTTC.

The J gene is TRBJ2-7, the V gene TRBV5-1; tentative D call: TRBD2 (7 bases). The CDR3 covers 14 residues. The germline CDR1 and CDR2 sequences are SGHRS and YFSETQ. V was clipped by 4 bases and J by 5 bases, with 16 bases between them. The CDR3 coding sequence is TGCGCCAGCAGCAAACGGGGGGCGACCCACGAGCAGTACTTC. It codes for CASSKRGATHEQYF. Combining the CDR3 with reference TRBV5-1 and TRBJ2-7 gives the whole variable domain KAGVTQTPRYLIKTRGQQVTLSCSPISGHRSVSWYQQTPGQGLQFLFEYFSETQRNKGNFPGRFSGRQFSNSRSEMNVSTLELGDSALYLCASSKRGATHEQYFGPGTRLTVT.

V usage is TRBV30 and J usage is TRBJ1-6, with a possible D match to TRBD1 (5 bases). Germline values: CDR1 GTSNPN, CDR2 SVGIG (reference sequence). V was trimmed by 6 bases and J by 7 bases, leaving 13 bases between them. This CDR3 is 13 amino acids long. The CDR3 protein is CACRDYGNSPLHF. The CDR3 DNA sequence: TGTGCCTGCCGGGACTACGGAAATTCACCCCTCCACTTT.

Regarding this clone: One end of the junction is discordant with germline, which a read error may explain. The CDR3 here is CASSLAGTFPSCEQFF. The CDR3, as DNA: TGTGCTAGCAGCTTAGCCGGGACTTTTCCGTCATGTGAGCAGTTCTTC. The chain employs TRBV7-7 and TRBJ2-1, with D possibly TRBD2 on 6 matching bases. Looked up from germline, CDR1 is SSHAT and CDR2 is FNYEAQ (reference sequence). The CDR3 totals 16 residues.

This clone was recorded a few times. The rearrangement uses TRBV19 and TRBJ2-7; 7 bases map to TRBD1. From germline, CDR1 is LNHDA and CDR2 SQIVND (reference sequence). This CDR3 spans 14 amino acids. The V segment lost 1 base and the J segment 2 bases; nucleotides outside the gene matches: 2. CDR3 coding DNA: TGTGCCAGTAGTATAGCGGGGACAGCCTACGAGCAGTACTTC. Amino acids: CASSIAGTAYEQYF. Drawing the rest from reference TRBV19 and TRBJ2-7, the complete variable domain is DGGITQSPKYLFRKEGQNVTLSCEQNLNHDAMYWYRQDPGQGLRLIYYSQIVNDFQKGDIAEGYSVSREKKESFPLTVTSAQKNPTAFYLCASSIAGTAYEQYFGPGTRLTVT.

This sequence joins TRBV10-3 and TRBJ2-5; D might be TRBD2 (5 bases). Trimming left V 3 bases short and J 8 bases short, with 16 bases between. The CDR3 has 14 residues. CDR1 ENHRY and CDR2 SYGVKD come from the germline V gene. As DNA, the CDR3 is TGTGCCATCAGTGAATGGGGAGCCGGAGGAACCCAGTACTTC. Translated, it gives CAISEWGAGGTQYF.

The V and J genes are TRBV25-1 and TRBJ2-3, with 11 bases lining up with TRBD2. CDR3 length equals 14 residues. J lost 7 bases, V lost 8 bases, and 8 bases had no gene match. Germline V CDR1 and CDR2: MGHDK, SYGVNS. CDR3 sequence: CASVTSGGGHTQYF. CDR3 sequence (DNA): TGTGCCAGCGTTACTAGCGGGGGCGGGCATACGCAGTATTTT.